This T cell receptor beta chain was sequenced for a study of blood T cell repertoires in COVID-19 (dated by TCRdb to the early 2020s). For the study in its entirety: Collaborator samples came from the United States, Italy and Spain and covered acute and convalescent phases of COVID-19. The material from the prospective study consisted of cDNA or gDNA derived from T cells, B-cell-depleted T cells, or PBMCs. Deeply sampled blood TCRbeta repertoires from subjects exposed to, actively infected with, or recovered from COVID-19 were included in the dataset. A freely available public database, intended as a resource for researchers studying the immune response to SARS-CoV-2, is where the repertoires were released. Samples came from the ongoing ImmuneRACE study (first 160 participants) plus 1,254 subjects from 6 global collaborators. Sample metadata almost always included a de-identified subject ID, COVID-19 status, age in years and sex. HLA class I and class II types, where available, came from metadata supplied by the sample provider rather than from assay-based typing.

Taken from cysteine to phenylalanine, the CDR3 has 16 residues. Of the read, only the CDR3 DNA is kept; its 48 bases are in frame from base 1. The germline V gene encodes CDR1 LGHDT and CDR2 YNNKEL (reference sequence). V and J lose 1 base and 1 base, and a span of 14 bases separates them. Remarks on this clone: Its antigen remains undetermined. Per-base quality was not reported, and no clone a single base away is much larger than it.

Whole blood was collected in K2EDTA tubes by collaborating institutions according to the institutions' own protocols. Collaborator samples were shipped for TCRbeta analysis as frozen whole blood, isolated PBMCs, or DNA extracted from either sample type. TCRbeta CDR3 regions were amplified from genomic DNA by means of the immunoSEQ Assay, a bias-controlled multiplex PCR. The original pipeline was this. Within the assay, amplification of reference gene primers was used to estimate how many nucleated cells each sample contained. To quantify the absolute abundance of each unique TCRbeta CDR3 rearrangement, sequence reads were collapsed and filtered. For each sample, productive Simpson clonality was calculated as the square root of Simpson's diversity index over productive rearrangements. TCRdb obtained this table from immuneACCESS and retained in-frame rearrangements with V and J assigned. These tables miss some clones; where compared with another copy, unresolved V genes account for less than half of the shortfall, and the remainder is unexplained. V, J and clone size are taken as reported in that table, and D and trimming were inferred from the DNA itself. For this sample the table gives approximately 91,000 clones, of which about 75% were detected only once. The ten largest clones add up to approximately 9.3% of the sample.

Here is what the overall study found, with its caveats: How much clinical and demographic metadata was included differed by source and by participant, and the metadata was provided uncurated.

Rearrangement joined TRBV3-1 (or the pseudogene TRBV3-2) to TRBJ2-7, with the D gene not confidently named. The sequenced material came from peripheral blood. The clonotype comes from a woman older than 75 with acute or convalescent COVID-19. The CDR3 has the sequence CASSQGWKSRSYEQYF. The DNA is TGTGCCAGCAGCCAAGGATGGAAATCGAGGTCCTACGAGCAGTACTTC.